The rows below give T cell receptor beta chains drawn from one sample of a study of T cell responses to AZD1222 COVID-19 vaccine. Profiling relied on immunoSEQ multiplex PCR, and the TCRdb table lists in-frame clones only, not all of them. The data hold 75,000 to 100,000 clones, with 88% observed a single time. This sample comprised peripheral blood, obtained on day 0 of MenACWY control vaccination. These receptors were collected from an adult in good health. Each CDR3 is given with its conserved first and last residue. Each record gives: V gene, D gene, J gene, clone size, CDR3 protein, CDR3 DNA. The D gene is left open where the match is weak. Clone sizes are given selectively: once, few, many, or a class where the clone is expanded.

V gene: TRBV15; D gene: .; J gene: TRBJ2-7; clone size: .; CDR3 protein: CATSRDQGGDEQYF; CDR3 DNA: TGTGCCACCAGCAGAGATCAGGGGGGGGACGAGCAGTACTTC
V gene: TRBV4-1; D gene: .; J gene: TRBJ1-4; clone size: .; CDR3 protein: CASSQEGGTTTNEKLFF; CDR3 DNA: TGCGCCAGCAGCCAAGAGGGAGGGACCACAACTAATGAAAAACTGTTTTTT
V gene: TRBV6-1; D gene: .; J gene: TRBJ1-3; clone size: .; CDR3 protein: CASSEPLVFRGTIYF; CDR3 DNA: TGTGCCAGCAGTGAGCCGTTGGTATTTCGGGGCACCATATATTTT
V gene: TRBV7-2; D gene: TRBD1; J gene: TRBJ1-2; clone size: .; CDR3 protein: CASSSPISDRDYGYTF; CDR3 DNA: TGTGCCAGCAGCTCTCCAATCTCTGACAGGGACTATGGCTACACCTTC
V gene: TRBV5-6; D gene: .; J gene: TRBJ1-6; clone size: .; CDR3 protein: CASSLESLNSPLHF; CDR3 DNA: TGTGCCAGCAGCTTGGAAAGCCTTAATTCACCCCTCCACTTT
V gene: TRBV5-1; D gene: TRBD1; J gene: TRBJ2-3; clone size: .; CDR3 protein: CASSHQGVWDTDTQYF; CDR3 DNA: TGCGCCAGCAGCCATCAGGGGGTCTGGGACACAGATACGCAGTATTTT
V gene: TRBV25-1; D gene: TRBD2; J gene: TRBJ2-1; clone size: .; CDR3 protein: CASSDASGGYYNEQFF; CDR3 DNA: TGTGCCAGCAGTGACGCTAGCGGGGGATACTACAATGAGCAGTTCTTC
V gene: TRBV15; D gene: .; J gene: TRBJ1-6; clone size: once; CDR3 protein: CATSRERGKESPLHF; CDR3 DNA: TGTGCCACCAGCAGAGAGCGGGGGAAGGAATCACCCCTCCACTTT
V gene: TRBV4-3; D gene: TRBD2; J gene: TRBJ2-1; clone size: .; CDR3 protein: CASSQGSGLAGNEQFF; CDR3 DNA: TGCGCCAGCAGCCAAGGGTCGGGACTAGCGGGCAATGAGCAGTTCTTC
V gene: TRBV14; D gene: .; J gene: TRBJ1-5; clone size: few; CDR3 protein: CASSQGGDQPQHF; CDR3 DNA: TGTGCCAGCAGCCAAGGAGGGGATCAGCCCCAGCATTTT
V gene: TRBV5-1; D gene: TRBD1; J gene: TRBJ1-6; clone size: .; CDR3 protein: CASSPGQGASYNSPLHF; CDR3 DNA: TGCGCCAGCAGCCCGGGACAGGGGGCGTCCTATAATTCACCCCTCCACTTT
V gene: TRBV19; D gene: .; J gene: TRBJ1-1; clone size: .; CDR3 protein: CASSMGVATEAFF; CDR3 DNA: TGTGCCAGTAGTATGGGGGTGGCCACTGAAGCTTTCTTT
V gene: TRBV28; D gene: .; J gene: TRBJ2-5; clone size: .; CDR3 protein: CASSQGRAHQETQYF; CDR3 DNA: TGTGCCAGCAGTCAGGGCCGGGCCCACCAAGAGACCCAGTACTTC
V gene: TRBV11-3; D gene: .; J gene: TRBJ1-5; clone size: .; CDR3 protein: CASSFGLHSNQPQHF; CDR3 DNA: TGTGCCAGCAGCTTTGGTCTCCATAGCAATCAGCCCCAGCATTTT
V gene: TRBV7-2; D gene: TRBD1; J gene: TRBJ1-2; clone size: .; CDR3 protein: CASSFRQGGGYTF; CDR3 DNA: TGTGCCAGCAGTTTTCGACAGGGGGGAGGCTACACCTTC
V gene: TRBV5-4; D gene: .; J gene: TRBJ1-1; clone size: once; CDR3 protein: CASSFQTSSNTEAFF; CDR3 DNA: TGTGCCAGCAGCTTTCAGACCTCCTCGAACACTGAAGCTTTCTTT
V gene: TRBV29-1; D gene: TRBD2; J gene: TRBJ2-5; clone size: .; CDR3 protein: CSVLGGGGSETQYF; CDR3 DNA: TGCAGCGTTCTGGGGGGGGGAGGTTCAGAGACCCAGTACTTC
V gene: TRBV2; D gene: TRBD1; J gene: TRBJ1-3; clone size: .; CDR3 protein: CASILDRGPGNTIYF; CDR3 DNA: TGTGCCAGCATTCTGGACAGGGGGCCTGGAAACACCATATATTTT
V gene: TRBV10-3; D gene: TRBD1; J gene: TRBJ1-1; clone size: .; CDR3 protein: CAISEEVGTAEAFF; CDR3 DNA: TGTGCCATCAGTGAGGAGGTGGGGACAGCTGAAGCTTTCTTT
V gene: TRBV5-4; D gene: .; J gene: TRBJ1-2; clone size: .; CDR3 protein: CASSLDRAANYGYTF; CDR3 DNA: TGTGCCAGCAGCTTGGATCGGGCTGCTAACTATGGCTACACCTTC
V gene: TRBV4-3; D gene: .; J gene: TRBJ1-6; clone size: .; CDR3 protein: CASSQDLDSSYNSPLHF; CDR3 DNA: TGCGCCAGCAGCCAAGATTTGGACAGCTCCTATAATTCACCCCTCCACTTT
V gene: TRBV30; D gene: .; J gene: TRBJ1-5; clone size: .; CDR3 protein: CAWSEGRDAQPQHF; CDR3 DNA: TGTGCCTGGAGTGAGGGCAGGGACGCTCAGCCCCAGCATTTT
V gene: TRBV7-2; D gene: .; J gene: TRBJ2-2; clone size: .; CDR3 protein: CASSSGSHTGELFF; CDR3 DNA: TGTGCCAGCAGCTCCGGGTCCCACACCGGGGAGCTGTTTTTT
V gene: TRBV6-5; D gene: TRBD1; J gene: TRBJ1-3; clone size: .; CDR3 protein: CASSPGTGGTTIYF; CDR3 DNA: TGTGCCAGCAGCCCCGGGACAGGGGGTACCACCATATATTTT
V gene: TRBV19; D gene: .; J gene: TRBJ2-2; clone size: .; CDR3 protein: CASSIGTSPRTGELFF; CDR3 DNA: TGTGCCAGTAGTATAGGGACCTCGCCCAGGACCGGGGAGCTGTTTTTT
V gene: TRBV19; D gene: .; J gene: TRBJ1-5; clone size: .; CDR3 protein: CASSMSANGNQPQHF; CDR3 DNA: TGTGCCAGTAGTATGTCCGCAAATGGCAATCAGCCCCAGCATTTT
V gene: TRBV6-2/TRBV6-3; D gene: TRBD2; J gene: TRBJ2-7; clone size: medium-sized; CDR3 protein: CASSYVAGGYEQYF; CDR3 DNA: TGTGCCAGCAGTTACGTAGCGGGGGGCTACGAGCAGTACTTC